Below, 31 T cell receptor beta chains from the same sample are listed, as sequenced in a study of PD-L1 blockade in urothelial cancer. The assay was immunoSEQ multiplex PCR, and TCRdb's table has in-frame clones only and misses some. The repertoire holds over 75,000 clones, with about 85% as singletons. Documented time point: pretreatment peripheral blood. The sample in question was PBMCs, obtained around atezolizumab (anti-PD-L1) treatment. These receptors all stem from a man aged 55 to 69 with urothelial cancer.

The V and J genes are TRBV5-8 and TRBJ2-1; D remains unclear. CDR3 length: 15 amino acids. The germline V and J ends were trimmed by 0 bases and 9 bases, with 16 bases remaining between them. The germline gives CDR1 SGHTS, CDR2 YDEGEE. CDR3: CASSLAYSSPGEQFF. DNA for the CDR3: TGTGCCAGCAGCTTGGCCTATAGCTCCCCGGGTGAGCAGTTCTTC. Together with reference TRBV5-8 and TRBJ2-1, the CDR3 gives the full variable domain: EAGVTQSPTHLIKTRGQQATLRCSPISGHTSVYWYQQALGLGLQFLLWYDEGEERNRGNFPPRFSGRQFPNYSSELNVNALELEDSALYLCASSLAYSSPGEQFFGPGTRLTVL.

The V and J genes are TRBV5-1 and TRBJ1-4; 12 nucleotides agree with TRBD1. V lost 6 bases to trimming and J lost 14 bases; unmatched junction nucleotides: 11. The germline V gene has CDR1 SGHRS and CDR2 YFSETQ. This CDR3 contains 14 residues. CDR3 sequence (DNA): TGCGCCAGCAAGGACCGGGACAGGGGGCCAGAGCTGTTTTTT. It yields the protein CASKDRDRGPELFF.

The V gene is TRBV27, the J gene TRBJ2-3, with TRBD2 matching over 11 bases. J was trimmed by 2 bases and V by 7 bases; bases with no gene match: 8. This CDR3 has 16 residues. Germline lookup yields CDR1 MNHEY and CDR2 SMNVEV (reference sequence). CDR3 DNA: TGTGCCAGCATGGGTAGGGGACTAGCGGTCACAGATACGCAGTATTTT. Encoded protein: CASMGRGLAVTDTQYF.

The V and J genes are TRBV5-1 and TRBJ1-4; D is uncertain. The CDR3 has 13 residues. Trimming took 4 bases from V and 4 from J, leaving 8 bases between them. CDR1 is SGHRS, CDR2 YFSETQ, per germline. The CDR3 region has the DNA TGCGCCAGCAGCCGAGAGGTTAATGAAAAACTGTTTTTT. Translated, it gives CASSREVNEKLFF. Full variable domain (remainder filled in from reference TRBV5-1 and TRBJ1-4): KAGVTQTPRYLIKTRGQQVTLSCSPISGHRSVSWYQQTPGQGLQFLFEYFSETQRNKGNFPGRFSGRQFSNSRSEMNVSTLELGDSALYLCASSREVNEKLFFGSGTQLSVL.

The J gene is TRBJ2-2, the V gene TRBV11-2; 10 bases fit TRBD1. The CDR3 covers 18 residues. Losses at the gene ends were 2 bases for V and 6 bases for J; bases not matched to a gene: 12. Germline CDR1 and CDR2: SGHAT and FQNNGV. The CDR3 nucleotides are TGTGCCAGCAGCTTAAGGGACAGGGGATTTCGAGGAGCCGGGGAGCTGTTTTTT. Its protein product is CASSLRDRGFRGAGELFF.

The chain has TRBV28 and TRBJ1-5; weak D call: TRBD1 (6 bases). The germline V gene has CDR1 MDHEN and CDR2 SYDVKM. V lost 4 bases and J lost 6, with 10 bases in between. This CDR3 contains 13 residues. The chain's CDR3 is CASSWKGVQPQHF. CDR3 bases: TGTGCCAGCAGTTGGAAGGGGGTTCAGCCCCAGCATTTT.

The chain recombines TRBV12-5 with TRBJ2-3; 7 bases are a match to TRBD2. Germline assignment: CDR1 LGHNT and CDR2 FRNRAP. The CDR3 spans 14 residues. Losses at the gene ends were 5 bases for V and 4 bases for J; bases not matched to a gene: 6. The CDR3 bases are TGTGCTAGTGGTCCCCAACTAGCGTCAGATACGCAGTATTTT. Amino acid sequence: CASGPQLASDTQYF. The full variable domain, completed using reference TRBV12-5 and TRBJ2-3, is DARVTQTPRHKVTEMGQEVTMRCQPILGHNTVFWYRQTMMQGLELLAYFRNRAPLDDSGMPKDRFSAEMPDATLATLKIQPSEPRDSAVYFCASGPQLASDTQYFGPGTRLTVL.

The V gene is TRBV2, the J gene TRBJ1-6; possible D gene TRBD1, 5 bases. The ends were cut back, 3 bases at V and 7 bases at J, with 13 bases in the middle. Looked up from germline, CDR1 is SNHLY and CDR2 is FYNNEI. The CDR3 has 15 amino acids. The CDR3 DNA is TGTGCCAGCAGTGAGTCGTCAGGGAGGAATTCACCCCTCCACTTT. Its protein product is CASSESSGRNSPLHF. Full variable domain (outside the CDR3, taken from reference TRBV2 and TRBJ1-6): EPEVTQTPSHQVTQMGQEVILRCVPISNHLYFYWYRQILGQKVEFLVSFYNNEISEKSEIFDDQFSVERPDGSNFTLKIRSTKLEDSAMYFCASSESSGRNSPLHFGNGTRLTVT.

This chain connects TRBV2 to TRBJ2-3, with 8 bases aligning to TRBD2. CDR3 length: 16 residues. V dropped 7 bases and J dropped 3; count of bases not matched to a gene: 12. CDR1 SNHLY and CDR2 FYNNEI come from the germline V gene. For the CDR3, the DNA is TGTGCCAGCAAGCGGGAAACAGCGGGAGCAACAGATACGCAGTATTTT. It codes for CASKRETAGATDTQYF.

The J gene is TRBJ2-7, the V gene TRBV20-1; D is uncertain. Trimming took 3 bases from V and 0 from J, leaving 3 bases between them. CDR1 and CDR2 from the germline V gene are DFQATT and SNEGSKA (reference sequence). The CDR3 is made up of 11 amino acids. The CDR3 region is CSASRSYEQYF. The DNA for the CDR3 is TGCAGTGCTAGTCGCTCCTACGAGCAGTACTTC.

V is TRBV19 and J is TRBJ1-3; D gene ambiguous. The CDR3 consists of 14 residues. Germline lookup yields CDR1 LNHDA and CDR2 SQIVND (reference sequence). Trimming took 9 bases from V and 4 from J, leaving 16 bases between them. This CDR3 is CASLAHNDGNTIYF. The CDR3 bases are TGTGCCAGCCTAGCACACAATGACGGAAACACCATATATTTT. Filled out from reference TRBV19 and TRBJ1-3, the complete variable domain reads DGGITQSPKYLFRKEGQNVTLSCEQNLNHDAMYWYRQDPGQGLRLIYYSQIVNDFQKGDIAEGYSVSREKKESFPLTVTSAQKNPTAFYLCASLAHNDGNTIYFGEGSWLTVV.

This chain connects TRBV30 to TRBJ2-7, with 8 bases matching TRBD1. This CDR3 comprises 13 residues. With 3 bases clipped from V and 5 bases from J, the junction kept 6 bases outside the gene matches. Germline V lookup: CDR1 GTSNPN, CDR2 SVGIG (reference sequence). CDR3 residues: CAWRNRGSDEQYF. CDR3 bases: TGTGCCTGGAGAAACAGGGGGAGCGACGAGCAGTACTTC.

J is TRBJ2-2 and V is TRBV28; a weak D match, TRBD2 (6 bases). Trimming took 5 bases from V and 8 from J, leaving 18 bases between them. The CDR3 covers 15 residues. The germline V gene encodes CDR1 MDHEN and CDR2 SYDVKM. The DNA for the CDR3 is TGTGCCAGCAGTCTACCTAGCACCGGAGGGGGGGAGCTGTTTTTT. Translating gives CASSLPSTGGGELFF.

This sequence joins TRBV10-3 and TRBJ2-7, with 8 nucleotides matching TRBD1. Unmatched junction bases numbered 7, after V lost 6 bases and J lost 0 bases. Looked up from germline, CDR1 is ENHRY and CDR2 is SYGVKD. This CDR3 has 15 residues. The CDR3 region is CAISLRQGSSYEQYF. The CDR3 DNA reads TGTGCCATCAGCCTTAGACAGGGGAGCTCCTACGAGCAGTACTTC.

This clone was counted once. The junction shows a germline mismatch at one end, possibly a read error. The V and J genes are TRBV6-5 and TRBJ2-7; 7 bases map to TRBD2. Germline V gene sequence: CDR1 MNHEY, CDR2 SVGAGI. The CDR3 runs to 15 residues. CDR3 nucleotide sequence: TGTGCCAGCAGTTCCCGCGGGAGTGCGGCCTATGAGCAGTACTTC. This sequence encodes CASSSRGSAAYEQYF.

CDR3 nucleotide sequence: TGCGCCAGCAGCTTGTGGAGGGCTCTCGCGAACACCGGGGAGCTGTTTTTT. It codes for CASSLWRALANTGELFF. The J gene is TRBJ2-2, the V gene TRBV5-1; the D gene is possibly TRBD2 (6 bases). The germline V gene has CDR1 SGHRS and CDR2 YFSETQ. The CDR3 spans 17 residues. V gave up 1 base and J gave up 0 bases, with 13 bases separating them. Drawing the rest from reference TRBV5-1 and TRBJ2-2, the complete variable domain is KAGVTQTPRYLIKTRGQQVTLSCSPISGHRSVSWYQQTPGQGLQFLFEYFSETQRNKGNFPGRFSGRQFSNSRSEMNVSTLELGDSALYLCASSLWRALANTGELFFGEGSRLTVL.

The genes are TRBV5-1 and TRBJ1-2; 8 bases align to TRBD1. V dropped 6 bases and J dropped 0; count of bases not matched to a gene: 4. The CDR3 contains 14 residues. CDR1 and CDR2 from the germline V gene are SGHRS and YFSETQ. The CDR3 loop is CASKLQGANYGYTF. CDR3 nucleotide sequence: TGCGCCAGCAAGTTACAGGGGGCTAACTATGGCTACACCTTC.

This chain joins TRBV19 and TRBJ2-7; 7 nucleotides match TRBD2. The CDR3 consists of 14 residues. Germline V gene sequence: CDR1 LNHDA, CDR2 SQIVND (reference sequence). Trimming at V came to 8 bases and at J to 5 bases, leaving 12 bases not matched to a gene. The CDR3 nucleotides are TGTGCCAGTGGCTGGGGAGGGCGGGTCCACGAGCAGTACTTC. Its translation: CASGWGGRVHEQYF. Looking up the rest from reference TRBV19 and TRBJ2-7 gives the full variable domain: DGGITQSPKYLFRKEGQNVTLSCEQNLNHDAMYWYRQDPGQGLRLIYYSQIVNDFQKGDIAEGYSVSREKKESFPLTVTSAQKNPTAFYLCASGWGGRVHEQYFGPGTRLTVT.

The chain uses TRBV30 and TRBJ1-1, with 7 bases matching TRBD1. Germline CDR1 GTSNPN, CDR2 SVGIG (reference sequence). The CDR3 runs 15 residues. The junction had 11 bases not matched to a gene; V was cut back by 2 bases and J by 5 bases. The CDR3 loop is CAWSPPTGARTEAFF. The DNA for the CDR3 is TGTGCCTGGAGTCCCCCCACAGGGGCGCGAACTGAAGCTTTCTTT. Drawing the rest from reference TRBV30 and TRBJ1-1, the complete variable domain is SQTIHQWPATLVQPVGSPLSLECTVEGTSNPNLYWYRQAAGRGLQLLFYSVGIGQISSEVPQNLSASRPQDRQFILSSKKLLLSDSGFYLCAWSPPTGARTEAFFGQGTRLTVV.

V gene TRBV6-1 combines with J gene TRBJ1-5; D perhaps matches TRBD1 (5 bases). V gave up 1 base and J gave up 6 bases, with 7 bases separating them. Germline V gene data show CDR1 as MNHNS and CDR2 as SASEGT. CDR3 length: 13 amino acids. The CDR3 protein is CASSEGGGQPQHF. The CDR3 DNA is TGTGCCAGCAGTGAAGGGGGGGGTCAGCCCCAGCATTTT.

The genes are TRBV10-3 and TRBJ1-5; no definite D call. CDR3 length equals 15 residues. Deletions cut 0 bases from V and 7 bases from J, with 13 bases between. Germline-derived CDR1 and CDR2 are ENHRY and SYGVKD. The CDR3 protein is CAISESHYSEQPQHF. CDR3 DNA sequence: TGTGCCATCAGTGAGTCCCACTATTCCGAACAGCCCCAGCATTTT.

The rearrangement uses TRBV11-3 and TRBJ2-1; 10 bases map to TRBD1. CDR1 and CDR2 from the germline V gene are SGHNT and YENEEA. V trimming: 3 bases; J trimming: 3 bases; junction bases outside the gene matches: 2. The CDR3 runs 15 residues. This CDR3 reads CASSLGQGYYNEQFF. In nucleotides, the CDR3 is TGTGCCAGCAGCTTGGGACAGGGGTACTACAATGAGCAGTTCTTC.

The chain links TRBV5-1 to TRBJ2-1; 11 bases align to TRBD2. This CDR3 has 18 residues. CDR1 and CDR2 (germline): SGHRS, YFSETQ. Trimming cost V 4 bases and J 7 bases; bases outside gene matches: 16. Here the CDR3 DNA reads TGCGCCAGCAGCCCCCTGGTACTAGCGGGAGCGACCTCGAATGAGCAGTTCTTC. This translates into CASSPLVLAGATSNEQFF. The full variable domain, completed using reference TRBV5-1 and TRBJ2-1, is KAGVTQTPRYLIKTRGQQVTLSCSPISGHRSVSWYQQTPGQGLQFLFEYFSETQRNKGNFPGRFSGRQFSNSRSEMNVSTLELGDSALYLCASSPLVLAGATSNEQFFGPGTRLTVL.

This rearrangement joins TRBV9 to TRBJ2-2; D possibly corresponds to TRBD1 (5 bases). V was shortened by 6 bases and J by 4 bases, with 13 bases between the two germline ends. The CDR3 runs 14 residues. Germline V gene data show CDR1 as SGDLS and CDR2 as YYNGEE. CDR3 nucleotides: TGTGCCAGCACCCCAGGGCTACTCACCGGGGAGCTGTTTTTT. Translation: CASTPGLLTGELFF.

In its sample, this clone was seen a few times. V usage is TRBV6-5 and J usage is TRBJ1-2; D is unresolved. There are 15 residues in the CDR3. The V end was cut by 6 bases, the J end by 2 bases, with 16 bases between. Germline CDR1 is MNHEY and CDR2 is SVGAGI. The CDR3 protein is CASRLGAVSNYGYTF. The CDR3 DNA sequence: TGTGCCAGCAGGTTGGGAGCAGTCTCAAACTATGGCTACACCTTC.

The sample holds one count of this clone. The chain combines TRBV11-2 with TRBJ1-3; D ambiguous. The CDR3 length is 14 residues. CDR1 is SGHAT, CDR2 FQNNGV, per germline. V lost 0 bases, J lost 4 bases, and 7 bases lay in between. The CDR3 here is CASSLDPRGNTIYF. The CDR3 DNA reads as TGTGCCAGCAGCTTAGACCCGAGGGGAAACACCATATATTTT.

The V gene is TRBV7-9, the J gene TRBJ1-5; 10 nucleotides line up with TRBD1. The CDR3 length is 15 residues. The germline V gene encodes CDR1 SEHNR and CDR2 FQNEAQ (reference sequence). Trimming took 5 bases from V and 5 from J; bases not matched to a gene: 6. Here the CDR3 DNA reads TGTGCCAGCAGCAAGACAGGGGGCACGCATCAGCCCCAGCATTTT. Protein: CASSKTGGTHQPQHF.

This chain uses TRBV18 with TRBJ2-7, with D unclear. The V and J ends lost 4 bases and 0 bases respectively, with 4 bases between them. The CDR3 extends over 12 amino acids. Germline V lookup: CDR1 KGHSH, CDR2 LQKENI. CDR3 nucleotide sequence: TGTGCCAGCTCACTCAGCTCCTACGAGCAGTACTTC. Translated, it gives CASSLSSYEQYF.

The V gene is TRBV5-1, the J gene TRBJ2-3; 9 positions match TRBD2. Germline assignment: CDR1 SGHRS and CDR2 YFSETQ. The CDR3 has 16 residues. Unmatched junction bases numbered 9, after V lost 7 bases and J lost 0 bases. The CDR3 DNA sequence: TGCGCCAGCCGTCTAGGTAGCGGGGGTAGCACAGATACGCAGTATTTT. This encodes CASRLGSGGSTDTQYF.

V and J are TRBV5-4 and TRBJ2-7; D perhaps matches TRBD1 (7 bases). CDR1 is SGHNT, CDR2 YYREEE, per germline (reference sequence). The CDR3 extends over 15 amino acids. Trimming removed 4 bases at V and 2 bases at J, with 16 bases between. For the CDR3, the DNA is TGTGCCAGCAGCCAAGGGGGGACAGAGCCCTACGAGCAGTACTTC. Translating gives CASSQGGTEPYEQYF.

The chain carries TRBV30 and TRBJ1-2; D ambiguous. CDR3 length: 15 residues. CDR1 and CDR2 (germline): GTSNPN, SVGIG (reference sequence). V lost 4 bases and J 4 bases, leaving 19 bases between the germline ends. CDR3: CAWTLGRVRGYGYTF. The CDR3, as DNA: TGTGCCTGGACCTTAGGGAGGGTCCGTGGCTATGGCTACACCTTC.